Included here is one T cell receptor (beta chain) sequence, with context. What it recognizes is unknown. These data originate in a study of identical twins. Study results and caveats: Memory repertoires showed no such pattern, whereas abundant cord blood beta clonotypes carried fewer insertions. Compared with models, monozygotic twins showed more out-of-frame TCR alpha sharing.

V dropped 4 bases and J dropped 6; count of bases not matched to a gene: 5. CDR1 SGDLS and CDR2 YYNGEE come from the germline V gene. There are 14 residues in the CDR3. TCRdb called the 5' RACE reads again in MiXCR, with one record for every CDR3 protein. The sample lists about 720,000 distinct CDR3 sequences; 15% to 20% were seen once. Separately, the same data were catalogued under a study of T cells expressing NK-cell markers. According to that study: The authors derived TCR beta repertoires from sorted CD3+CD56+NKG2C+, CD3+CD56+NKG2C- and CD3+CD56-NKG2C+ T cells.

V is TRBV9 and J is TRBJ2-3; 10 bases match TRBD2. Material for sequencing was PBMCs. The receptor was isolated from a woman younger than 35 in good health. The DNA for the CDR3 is TGTGCCAGCAGCACACTAGCGGGGTATGATACGCAGTATTTT. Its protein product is CASSTLAGYDTQYF.